The rows below give T cell receptor beta chains drawn from one sample of a study of CD8 T cells in ankylosing spondylitis. One entry per CDR3 protein, called by TCRdb with MiXCR from the 5' RACE reads. The repertoire holds a few hundred thousand distinct CDR3 sequences, with around 18% as singletons. Specimen: blood, either unsorted or a sorted T cell fraction (not recorded which). These TCRs come from a male donor with ankylosing spondylitis or in good health (not recorded which). The CDR3 runs from the conserved cysteine through the conserved F or W. Each record gives: CDR3 length, D gene, J gene, V gene, clone size, CDR3 DNA, CDR3 protein. A D gene is named only where the DNA matches it firmly. Rows may omit the clone size; those that give it use once, few, many or a size class.

12,NA,TRBJ1-5,TRBV12-3/TRBV12-4,few,TGTGCCAGCAGTGAAGGGGCTCAGCCCCAGCATTTT,CASSEGAQPQHF
15,TRBD1,TRBJ1-4,TRBV5-1,few,TGCGCCAGCAGCGGGGGGACAGGACGGTATGAAAAACTGTTTTTT,CASSGGTGRYEKLFF
14,TRBD1,TRBJ2-5,TRBV9,many,TGTGCCAGCAGCGTAGGGACAGGGGGAAGTACCCAGTACTTC,CASSVGTGGSTQYF
13,NA,TRBJ1-2,TRBV5-1,few,TGCGCCAGCAGCTCCGTCAGGGGCGAAGGCTACACCTTC,CASSSVRGEGYTF
14,NA,TRBJ1-2,TRBV29-1,few,TGCAGCGTTGAAGTCACTGGTCTTGGCTATGGCTACACCTTC,CSVEVTGLGYGYTF
15,NA,TRBJ2-1,TRBV12-3/TRBV12-4,NA,TGTGCCAGCAGAGAAGCGCGGTCCTTGGGGGATGAGCAGTTCTTC,CASREARSLGDEQFF
11,NA,TRBJ1-6,TRBV20-1,few,TGCAGTGCTAGGGCGTTGGCTGCCCTCCACTTT,CSARALAALHF
13,NA,TRBJ2-2,TRBV20-1,NA,TGCAGTGCTAGCCCCAGGCCGACCGGGGAGCTGTTTTTT,CSASPRPTGELFF
14,TRBD2,TRBJ2-3,TRBV9,many,TGTGCCAGCAGCGAGGGACTAGCTACAGATACGCAGTATTTT,CASSEGLATDTQYF
13,NA,TRBJ1-1,TRBV5-1,few,TGCGCCAGCAGCTTTACGCAGAACACTGAAGCTTTCTTT,CASSFTQNTEAFF
15,NA,TRBJ2-1,TRBV10-3,NA,TGTGCCATCAGTGAGTCGCCTAGTGTCATGCATGAGCAGTTCTTC,CAISESPSVMHEQFF
14,NA,TRBJ1-2,TRBV20-1,NA,TGCAGTGCCCCAAAGATCGGGGTGCTCTATGGCTACACCTTC,CSAPKIGVLYGYTF
13,TRBD1,TRBJ1-1,TRBV12-3/TRBV12-4,many,TGTGCCAGCATTGGACAGGCGAGTACTGAAGCTTTCTTT,CASIGQASTEAFF
14,NA,TRBJ2-3,TRBV7-6,NA,TGTGCCAGCAGCCCAGCTCAGCACACAGATACGCAGTATTTT,CASSPAQHTDTQYF
15,NA,TRBJ2-3,TRBV7-8,few,TGTGCCAGCAGCTTAATTTCTTCGCGCCCAGATACGCAGTATTTT,CASSLISSRPDTQYF
14,NA,TRBJ1-2,TRBV5-1,many,TGCGCCAGTACAAAAGGGACGGAAGAATATGGCTACACCTTC,CASTKGTEEYGYTF
16,TRBD1,TRBJ2-4,TRBV18,NA,TGTGCCAGCTCATGGGACAGGGGGCTTGGCAAAAACATTCAGTACTTC,CASSWDRGLGKNIQYF